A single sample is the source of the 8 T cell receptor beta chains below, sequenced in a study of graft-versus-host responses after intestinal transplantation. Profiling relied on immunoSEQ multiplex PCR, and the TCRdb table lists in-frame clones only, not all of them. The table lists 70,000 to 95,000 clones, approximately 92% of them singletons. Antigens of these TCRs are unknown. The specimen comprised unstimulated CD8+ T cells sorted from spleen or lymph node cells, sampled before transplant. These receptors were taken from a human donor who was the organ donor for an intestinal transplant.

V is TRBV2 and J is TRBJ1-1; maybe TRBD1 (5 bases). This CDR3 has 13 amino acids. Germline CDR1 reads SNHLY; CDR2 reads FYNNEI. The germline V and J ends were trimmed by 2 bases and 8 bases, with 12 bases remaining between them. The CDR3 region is CASSELGGLEAFF. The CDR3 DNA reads TGTGCCAGCAGTGAATTGGGGGGTCTCGAAGCTTTCTTT.

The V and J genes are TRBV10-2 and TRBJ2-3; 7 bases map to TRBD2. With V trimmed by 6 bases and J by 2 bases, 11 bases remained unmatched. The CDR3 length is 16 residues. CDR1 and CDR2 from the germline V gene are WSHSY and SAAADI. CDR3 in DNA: TGCGCCAGCAGGAGCGGGACGGGCGGGACCACAGATACGCAGTATTTT. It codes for CASRSGTGGTTDTQYF.

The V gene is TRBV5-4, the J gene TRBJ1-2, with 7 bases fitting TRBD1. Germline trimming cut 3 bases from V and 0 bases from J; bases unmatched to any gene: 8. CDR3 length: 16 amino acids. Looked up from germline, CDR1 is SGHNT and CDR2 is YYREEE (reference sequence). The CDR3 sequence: CASSWGQSLANYGYTF. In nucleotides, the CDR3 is TGTGCCAGCAGCTGGGGACAGTCGTTAGCTAACTATGGCTACACCTTC.

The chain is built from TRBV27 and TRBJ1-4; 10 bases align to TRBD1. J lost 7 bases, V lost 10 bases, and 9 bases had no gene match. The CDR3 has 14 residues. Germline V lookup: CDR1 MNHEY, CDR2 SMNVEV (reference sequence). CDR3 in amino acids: CATCSRTGGEKLFF. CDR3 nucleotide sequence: TGTGCCACCTGCTCGAGGACAGGGGGTGAAAAACTGTTTTTT.

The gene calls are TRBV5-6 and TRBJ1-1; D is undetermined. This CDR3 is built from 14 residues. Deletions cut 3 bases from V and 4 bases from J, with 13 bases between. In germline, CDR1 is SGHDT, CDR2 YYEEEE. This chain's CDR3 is CASSWEGMGTEAFF. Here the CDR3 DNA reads TGTGCCAGCAGCTGGGAGGGTATGGGCACTGAAGCTTTCTTT.

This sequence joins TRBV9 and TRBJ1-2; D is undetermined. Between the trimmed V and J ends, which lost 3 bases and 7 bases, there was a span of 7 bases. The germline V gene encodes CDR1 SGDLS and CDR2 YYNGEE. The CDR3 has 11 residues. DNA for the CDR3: TGTGCCAGCAGCGCGGGAAGTGGCTACACCTTC. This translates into CASSAGSGYTF.

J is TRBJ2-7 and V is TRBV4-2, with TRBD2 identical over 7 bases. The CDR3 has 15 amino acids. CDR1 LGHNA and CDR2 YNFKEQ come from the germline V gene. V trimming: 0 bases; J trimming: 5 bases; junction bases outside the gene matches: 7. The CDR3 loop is CASSQDQAGAHEQYF. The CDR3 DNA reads TGTGCCAGCAGCCAAGATCAGGCGGGAGCCCACGAGCAGTACTTC.

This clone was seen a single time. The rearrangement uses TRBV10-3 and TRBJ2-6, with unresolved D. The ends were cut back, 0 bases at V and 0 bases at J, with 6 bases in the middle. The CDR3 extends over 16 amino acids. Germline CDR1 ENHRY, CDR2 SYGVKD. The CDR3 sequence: CAISESRSSGANVLTF. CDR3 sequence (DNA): TGTGCCATCAGTGAGTCGAGATCCTCTGGGGCCAACGTCCTGACTTTC.